This T cell receptor beta chain was documented in a study of identical twins. Details on this clonotype: The antigen remains undetermined.

TCRdb passed the 5' RACE reads through MiXCR, listing each CDR3 protein once. The table lists 1.5 million or so distinct CDR3 sequences, under 35% of them singletons. General study results and limits: Sequences that were beta out-of-frame showed weaker excess twin sharing.

Trimming removed 3 bases from V and 11 bases from J; junction bases left unmatched: 11. CDR1 and CDR2 from the germline V gene are KGHSH and LQKENI. The CDR3 has 15 amino acids. Every sampled donor was Caucasian and healthy. The clonotype was recovered from a newborn girl in good health. The chain uses TRBV18 and TRBJ2-5; 11 bases agree with TRBD2. The sample consisted of cord blood. The CDR3 reads CASSPPGLADNEQYF. DNA for the CDR3: TGTGCCAGCTCACCTCCGGGACTAGCGGACAATGAGCAGTACTTC.